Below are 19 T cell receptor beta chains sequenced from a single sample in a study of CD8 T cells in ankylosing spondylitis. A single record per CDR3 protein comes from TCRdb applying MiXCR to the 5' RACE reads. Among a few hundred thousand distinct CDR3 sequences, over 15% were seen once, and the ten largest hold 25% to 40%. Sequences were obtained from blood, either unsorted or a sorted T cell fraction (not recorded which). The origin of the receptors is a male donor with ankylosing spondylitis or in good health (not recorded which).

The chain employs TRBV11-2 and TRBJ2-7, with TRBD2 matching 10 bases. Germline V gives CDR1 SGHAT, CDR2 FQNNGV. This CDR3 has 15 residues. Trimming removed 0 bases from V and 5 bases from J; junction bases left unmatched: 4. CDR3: CASSLEIAGGHEQYF. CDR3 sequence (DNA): TGTGCCAGCAGCTTAGAAATAGCGGGAGGACACGAGCAGTACTTC.

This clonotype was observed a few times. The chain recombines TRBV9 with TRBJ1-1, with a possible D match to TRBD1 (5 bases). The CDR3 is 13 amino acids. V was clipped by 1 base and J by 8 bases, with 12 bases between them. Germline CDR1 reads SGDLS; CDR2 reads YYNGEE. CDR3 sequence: CASSVSTDKEAFF. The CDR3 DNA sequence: TGTGCCAGCAGCGTATCGACAGATAAAGAAGCTTTCTTT.

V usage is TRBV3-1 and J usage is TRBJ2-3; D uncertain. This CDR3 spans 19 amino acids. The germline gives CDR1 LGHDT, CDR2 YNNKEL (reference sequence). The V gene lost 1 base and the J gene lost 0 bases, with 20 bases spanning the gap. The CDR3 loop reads CASSQVRSSDGTSTDTQYF. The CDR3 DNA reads TGTGCCAGCAGCCAAGTCCGCTCCTCTGACGGCACTAGCACAGATACGCAGTATTTT.

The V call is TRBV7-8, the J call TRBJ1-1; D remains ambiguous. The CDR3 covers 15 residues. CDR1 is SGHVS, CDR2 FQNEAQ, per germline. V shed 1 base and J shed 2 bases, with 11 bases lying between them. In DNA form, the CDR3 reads TGTGCCAGCAGCTTAGGGGCCCCAGGTAACACTGAAGCTTTCTTT. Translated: CASSLGAPGNTEAFF.

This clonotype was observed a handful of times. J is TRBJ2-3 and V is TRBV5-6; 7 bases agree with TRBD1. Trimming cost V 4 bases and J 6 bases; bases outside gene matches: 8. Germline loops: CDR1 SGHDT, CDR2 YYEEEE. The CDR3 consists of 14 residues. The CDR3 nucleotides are TGTGCCAGCAGCCCGGGACAGAGGGTGGATACGCAGTATTTT. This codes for CASSPGQRVDTQYF.

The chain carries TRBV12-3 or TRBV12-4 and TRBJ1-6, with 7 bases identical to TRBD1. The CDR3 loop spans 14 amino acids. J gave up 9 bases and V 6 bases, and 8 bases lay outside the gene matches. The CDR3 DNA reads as TGTGCCAGCAGAAGACAGGGAGGGAGTTCACCCCTCCACTTT. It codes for CASRRQGGSSPLHF.

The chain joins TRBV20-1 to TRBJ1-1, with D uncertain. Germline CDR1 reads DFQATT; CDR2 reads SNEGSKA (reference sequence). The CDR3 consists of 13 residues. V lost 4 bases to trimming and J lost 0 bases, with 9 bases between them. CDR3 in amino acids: CSANNIMNTEAFF. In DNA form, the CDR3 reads TGCAGTGCTAATAACATAATGAACACTGAAGCTTTCTTT.

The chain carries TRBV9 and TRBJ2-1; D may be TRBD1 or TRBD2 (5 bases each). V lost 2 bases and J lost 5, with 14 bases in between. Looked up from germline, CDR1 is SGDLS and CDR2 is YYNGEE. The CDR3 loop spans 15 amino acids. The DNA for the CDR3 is TGTGCCAGCAGCGTCGGATGGGGACCAAACAATGAGCAGTTCTTC. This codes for CASSVGWGPNNEQFF.

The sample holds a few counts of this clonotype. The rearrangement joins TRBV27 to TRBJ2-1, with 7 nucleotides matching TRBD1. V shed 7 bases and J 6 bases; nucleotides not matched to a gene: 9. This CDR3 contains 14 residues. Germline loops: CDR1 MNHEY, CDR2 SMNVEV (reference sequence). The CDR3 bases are TGTGCCAGCATCCCCCCGACAGGGATCAATGAGCAGTTCTTC. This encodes CASIPPTGINEQFF.

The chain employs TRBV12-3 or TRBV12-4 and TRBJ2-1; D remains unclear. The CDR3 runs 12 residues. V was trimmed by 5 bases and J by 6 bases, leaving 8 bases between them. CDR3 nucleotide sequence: TGTGCCAGCAGTCTTAGCCGCAATGAGCAGTTCTTC. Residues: CASSLSRNEQFF.

The CDR3 loop is CASSPGTRNTGELFF. For the CDR3, the DNA is TGTGCCAGCAGCCCCGGGACTAGGAACACCGGGGAGCTGTTTTTT. The rearrangement joins TRBV3-1 to TRBJ2-2, with 8 positions matching TRBD2. Germline V gives CDR1 LGHDT, CDR2 YNNKEL (reference sequence). This CDR3 has 15 amino acids. V dropped 4 bases and J dropped 1; count of bases not matched to a gene: 2.

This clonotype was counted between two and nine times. CDR3 DNA: TGCAGTGCTAGTTCCCTAGCGGGAGTACTAGACGAGCAGTACTTC. Protein sequence: CSASSLAGVLDEQYF. The chain couples TRBV20-1 to TRBJ2-7, with 10 bases matching TRBD2. The trim removed 3 bases at V and 5 bases at J, leaving 10 bases unmatched. This CDR3 region has 15 residues. Germline V gene lookup returns CDR1 DFQATT and CDR2 SNEGSKA (reference sequence).

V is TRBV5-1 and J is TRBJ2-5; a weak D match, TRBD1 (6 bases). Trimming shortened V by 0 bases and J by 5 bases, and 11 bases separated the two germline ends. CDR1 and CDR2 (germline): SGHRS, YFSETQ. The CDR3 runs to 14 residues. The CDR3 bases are TGCGCCAGCAGCTTGGTACAGGGCGGGGAGACCCAGTACTTC. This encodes CASSLVQGGETQYF. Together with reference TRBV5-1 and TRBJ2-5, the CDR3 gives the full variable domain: KAGVTQTPRYLIKTRGQQVTLSCSPISGHRSVSWYQQTPGQGLQFLFEYFSETQRNKGNFPGRFSGRQFSNSRSEMNVSTLELGDSALYLCASSLVQGGETQYFGPGTRLLVL.

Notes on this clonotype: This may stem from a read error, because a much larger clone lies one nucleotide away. The CDR3 nucleotides read TGCGCCAGCAGCCAAGAAGTAGTAGGCAATGAGCAGCTCTTC. Encoded protein: CASSQEVVGNEQLF. This chain connects TRBV4-1 to TRBJ2-1; D unresolved. This CDR3 comprises 14 residues. Per germline, CDR1 MGHRA and CDR2 YSYEKL.

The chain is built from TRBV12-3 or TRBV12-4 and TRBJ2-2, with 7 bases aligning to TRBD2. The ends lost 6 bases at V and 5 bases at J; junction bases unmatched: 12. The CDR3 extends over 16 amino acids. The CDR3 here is CASSPLAGVSTGELFF. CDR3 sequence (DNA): TGTGCCAGCAGCCCATTGGCGGGAGTTTCGACCGGGGAGCTGTTTTTT.

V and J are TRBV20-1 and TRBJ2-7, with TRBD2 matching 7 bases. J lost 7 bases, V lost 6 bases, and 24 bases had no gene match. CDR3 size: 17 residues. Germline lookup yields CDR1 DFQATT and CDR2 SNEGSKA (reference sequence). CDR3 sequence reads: CSAPGRLGGGPSDEQYF. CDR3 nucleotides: TGCAGTGCCCCAGGCCGGTTGGGGGGAGGGCCCTCGGATGAGCAGTACTTC.

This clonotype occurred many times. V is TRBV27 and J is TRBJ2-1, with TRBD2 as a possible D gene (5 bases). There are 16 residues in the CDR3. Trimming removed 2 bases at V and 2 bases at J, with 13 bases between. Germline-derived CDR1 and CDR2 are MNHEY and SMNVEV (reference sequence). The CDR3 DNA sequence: TGTGCCAGCAGTTTAGACACTTCCGGGGCCTACAATGAGCAGTTCTTC. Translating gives CASSLDTSGAYNEQFF.

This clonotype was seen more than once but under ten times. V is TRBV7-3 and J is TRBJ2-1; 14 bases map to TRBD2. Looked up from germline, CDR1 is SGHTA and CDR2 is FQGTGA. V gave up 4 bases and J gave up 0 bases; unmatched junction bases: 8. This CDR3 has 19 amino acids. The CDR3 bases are TGTGCCAGCAGCTCCGTGACTAGCGGGAGGGCCAGCTCCTACAATGAGCAGTTCTTC. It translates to CASSSVTSGRASSYNEQFF.

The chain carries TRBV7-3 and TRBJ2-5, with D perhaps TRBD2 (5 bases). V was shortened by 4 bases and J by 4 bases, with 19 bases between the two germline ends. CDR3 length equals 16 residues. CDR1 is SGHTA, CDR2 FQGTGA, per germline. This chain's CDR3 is CASSSPGGFKGETQYF. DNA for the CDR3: TGTGCCAGCAGCTCCCCCGGCGGGTTTAAAGGAGAGACCCAGTACTTC.